The sequence of this T cell receptor beta chain was determined in a study of T cells in Graves' hyperthyroidism and ophthalmopathy. Study-wide background: Any treatment followed the collection of peripheral blood at initial diagnosis.

This CDR3 has 13 residues. Germline V gene lookup returns CDR1 GTSNPN and CDR2 SVGIG (reference sequence). The germline V and J ends were trimmed by 7 bases and 8 bases, with 17 bases remaining between them. Amplification of TCR beta CDR3 regions was performed using RNA transcripts as template. First-round RT-PCR targeting the TCR CDR3 was performed with the HTBI primer set. TCRdb used MiXCR to reprocess the multiplex PCR reads, holding one entry per CDR3 protein. The repertoire holds roughly 500,000 distinct CDR3 sequences, with around a quarter as singletons. This receptor was identified in a woman between 25 and 40 years old with Graves' ophthalmopathy. The sequenced sample was blood. The V call is TRBV30, the J call TRBJ2-2; D is undetermined. The DNA for the CDR3 is TGTGCCTCTACCATGAGGCGAGAGGGGGAGCTGTTTTTT. Protein sequence: CASTMRREGELFF.